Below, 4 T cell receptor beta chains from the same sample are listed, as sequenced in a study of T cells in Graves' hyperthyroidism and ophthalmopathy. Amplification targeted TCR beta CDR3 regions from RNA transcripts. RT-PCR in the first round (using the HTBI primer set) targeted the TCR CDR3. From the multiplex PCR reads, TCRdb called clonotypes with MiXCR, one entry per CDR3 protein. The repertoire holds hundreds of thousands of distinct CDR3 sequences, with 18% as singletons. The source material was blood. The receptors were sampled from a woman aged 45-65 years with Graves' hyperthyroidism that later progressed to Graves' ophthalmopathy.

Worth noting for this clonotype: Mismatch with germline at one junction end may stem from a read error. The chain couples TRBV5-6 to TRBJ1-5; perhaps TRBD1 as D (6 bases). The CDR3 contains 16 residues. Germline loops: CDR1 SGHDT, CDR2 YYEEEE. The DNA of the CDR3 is TGTGCCGGCAGCTTGTACACAGGGAACCTCGGGCAGCCCCAGCATTTT. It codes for CAGSLYTGNLGQPQHF.

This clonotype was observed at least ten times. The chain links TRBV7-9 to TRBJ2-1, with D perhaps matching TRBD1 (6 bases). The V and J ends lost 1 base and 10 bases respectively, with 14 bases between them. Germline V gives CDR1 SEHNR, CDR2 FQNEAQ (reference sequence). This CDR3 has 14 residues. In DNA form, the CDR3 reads TGTGCCAGCAGCTTAGGGGACACTACAATCGAGCAGTTCTTC. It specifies CASSLGDTTIEQFF.

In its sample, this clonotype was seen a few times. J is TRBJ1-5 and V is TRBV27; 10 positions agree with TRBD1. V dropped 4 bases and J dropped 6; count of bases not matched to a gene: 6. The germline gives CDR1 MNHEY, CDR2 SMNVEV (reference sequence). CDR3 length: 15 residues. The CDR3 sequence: CASSSGQGVGQPQHF. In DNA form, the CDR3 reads TGTGCCAGCAGTTCCGGACAGGGGGTGGGTCAGCCCCAGCATTTT.

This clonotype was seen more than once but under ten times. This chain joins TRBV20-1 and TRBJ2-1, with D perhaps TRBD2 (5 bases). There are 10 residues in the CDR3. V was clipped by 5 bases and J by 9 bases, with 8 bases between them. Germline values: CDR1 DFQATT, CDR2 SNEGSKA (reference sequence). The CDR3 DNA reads TGCAGTGCTGGGCGGGTTGAGCAGTTCTTC. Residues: CSAGRVEQFF.